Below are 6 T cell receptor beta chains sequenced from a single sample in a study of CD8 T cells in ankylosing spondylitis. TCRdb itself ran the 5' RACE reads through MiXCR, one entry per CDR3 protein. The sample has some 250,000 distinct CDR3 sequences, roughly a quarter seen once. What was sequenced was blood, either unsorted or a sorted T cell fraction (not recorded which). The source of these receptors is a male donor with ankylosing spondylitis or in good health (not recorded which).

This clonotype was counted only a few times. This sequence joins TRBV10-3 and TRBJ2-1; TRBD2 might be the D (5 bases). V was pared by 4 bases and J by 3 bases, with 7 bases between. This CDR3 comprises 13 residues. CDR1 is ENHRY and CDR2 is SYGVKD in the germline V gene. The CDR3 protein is CAISVRDYNEQFF. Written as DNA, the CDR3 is TGTGCCATCAGTGTTCGGGACTACAATGAGCAGTTCTTC.

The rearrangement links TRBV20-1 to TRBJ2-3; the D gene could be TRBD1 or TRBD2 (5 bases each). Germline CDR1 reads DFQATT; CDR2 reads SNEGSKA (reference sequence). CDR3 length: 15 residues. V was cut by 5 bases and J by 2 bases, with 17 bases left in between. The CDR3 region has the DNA TGCAGTGCTCCACCTAGGGGAGACAACACAGATACGCAGTATTTT. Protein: CSAPPRGDNTDTQYF.

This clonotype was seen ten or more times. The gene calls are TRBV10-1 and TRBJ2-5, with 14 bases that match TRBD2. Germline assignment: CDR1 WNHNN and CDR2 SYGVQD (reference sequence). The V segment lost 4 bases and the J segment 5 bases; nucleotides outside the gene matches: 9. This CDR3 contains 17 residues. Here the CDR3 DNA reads TGCGCCAGCAGTGCCCCGGGACTAGCGGGGGTGAAGGAGACCCAGTACTTC. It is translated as CASSAPGLAGVKETQYF.

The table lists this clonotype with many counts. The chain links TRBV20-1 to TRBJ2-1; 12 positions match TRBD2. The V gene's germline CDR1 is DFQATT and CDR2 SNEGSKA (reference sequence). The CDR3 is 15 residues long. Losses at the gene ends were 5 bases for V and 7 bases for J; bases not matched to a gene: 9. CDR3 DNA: TGCAGTGCTCAATCTAGCGGGGGGGCTGTTAATGAGCAGTTCTTC. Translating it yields CSAQSSGGAVNEQFF.

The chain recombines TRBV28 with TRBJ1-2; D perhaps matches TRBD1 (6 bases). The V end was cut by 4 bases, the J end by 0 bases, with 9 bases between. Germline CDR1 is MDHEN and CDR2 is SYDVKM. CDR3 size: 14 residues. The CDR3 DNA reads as TGTGCCAGCAGTTCCGGACAGACTAACTATGGCTACACCTTC. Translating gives CASSSGQTNYGYTF.

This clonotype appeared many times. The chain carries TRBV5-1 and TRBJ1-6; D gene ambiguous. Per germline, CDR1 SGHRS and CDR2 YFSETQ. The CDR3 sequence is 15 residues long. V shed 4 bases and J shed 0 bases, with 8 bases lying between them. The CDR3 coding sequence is TGCGCCAGCAGCACCTCAGGCTCCTATAATTCACCCCTCCACTTT. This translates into CASSTSGSYNSPLHF.